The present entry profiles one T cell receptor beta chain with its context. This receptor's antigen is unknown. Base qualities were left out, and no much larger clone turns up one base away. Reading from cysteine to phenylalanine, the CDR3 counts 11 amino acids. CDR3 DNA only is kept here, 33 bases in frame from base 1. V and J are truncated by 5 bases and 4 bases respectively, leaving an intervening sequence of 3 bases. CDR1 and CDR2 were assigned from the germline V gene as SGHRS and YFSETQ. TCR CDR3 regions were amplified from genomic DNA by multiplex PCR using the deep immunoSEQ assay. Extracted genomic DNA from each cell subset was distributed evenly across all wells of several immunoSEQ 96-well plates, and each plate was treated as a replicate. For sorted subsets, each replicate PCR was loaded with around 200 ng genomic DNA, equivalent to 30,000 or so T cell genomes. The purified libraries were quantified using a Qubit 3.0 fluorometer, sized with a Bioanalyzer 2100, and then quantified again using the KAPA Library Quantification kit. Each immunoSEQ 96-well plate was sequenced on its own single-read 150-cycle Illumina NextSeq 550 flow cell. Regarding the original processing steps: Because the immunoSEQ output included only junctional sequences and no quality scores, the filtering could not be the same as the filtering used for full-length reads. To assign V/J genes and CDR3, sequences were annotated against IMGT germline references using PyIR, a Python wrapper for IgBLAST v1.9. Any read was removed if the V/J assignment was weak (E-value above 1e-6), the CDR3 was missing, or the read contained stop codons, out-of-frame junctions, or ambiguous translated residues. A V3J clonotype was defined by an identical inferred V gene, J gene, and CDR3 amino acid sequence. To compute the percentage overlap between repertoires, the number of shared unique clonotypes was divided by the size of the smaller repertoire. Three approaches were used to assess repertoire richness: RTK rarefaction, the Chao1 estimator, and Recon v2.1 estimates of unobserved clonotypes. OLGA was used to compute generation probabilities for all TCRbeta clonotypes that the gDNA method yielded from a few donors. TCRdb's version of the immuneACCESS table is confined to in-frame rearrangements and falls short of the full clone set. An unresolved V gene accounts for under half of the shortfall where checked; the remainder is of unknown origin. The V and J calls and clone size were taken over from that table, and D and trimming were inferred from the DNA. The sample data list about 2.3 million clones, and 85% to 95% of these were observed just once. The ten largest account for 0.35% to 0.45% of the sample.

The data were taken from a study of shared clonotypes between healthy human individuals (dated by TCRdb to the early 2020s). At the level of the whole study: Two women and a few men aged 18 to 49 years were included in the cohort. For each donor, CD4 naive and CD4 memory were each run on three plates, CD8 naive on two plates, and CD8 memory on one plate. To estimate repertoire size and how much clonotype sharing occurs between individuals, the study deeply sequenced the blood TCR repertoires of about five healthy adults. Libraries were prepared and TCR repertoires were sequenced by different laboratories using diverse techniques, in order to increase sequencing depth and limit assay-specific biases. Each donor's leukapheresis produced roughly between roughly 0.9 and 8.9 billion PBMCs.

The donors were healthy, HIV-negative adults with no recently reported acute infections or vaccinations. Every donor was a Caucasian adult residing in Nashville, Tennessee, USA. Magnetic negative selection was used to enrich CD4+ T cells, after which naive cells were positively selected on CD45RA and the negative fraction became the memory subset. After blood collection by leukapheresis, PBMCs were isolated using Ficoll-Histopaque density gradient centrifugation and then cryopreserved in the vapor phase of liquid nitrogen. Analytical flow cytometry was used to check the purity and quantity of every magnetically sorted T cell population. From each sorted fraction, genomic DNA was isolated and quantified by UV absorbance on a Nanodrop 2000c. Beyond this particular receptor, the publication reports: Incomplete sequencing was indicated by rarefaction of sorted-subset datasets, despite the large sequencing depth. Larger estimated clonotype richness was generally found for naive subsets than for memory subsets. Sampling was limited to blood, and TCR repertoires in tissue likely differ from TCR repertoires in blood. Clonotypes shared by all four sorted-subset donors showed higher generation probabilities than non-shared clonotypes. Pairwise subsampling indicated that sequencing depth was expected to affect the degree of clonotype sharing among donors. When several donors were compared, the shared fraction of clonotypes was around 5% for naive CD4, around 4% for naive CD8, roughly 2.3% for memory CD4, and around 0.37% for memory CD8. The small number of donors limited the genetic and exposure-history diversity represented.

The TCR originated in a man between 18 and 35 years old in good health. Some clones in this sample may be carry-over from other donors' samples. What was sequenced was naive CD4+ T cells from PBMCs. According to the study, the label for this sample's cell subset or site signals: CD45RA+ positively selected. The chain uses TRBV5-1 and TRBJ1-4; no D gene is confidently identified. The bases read TGCGCCAGCAGGAATAATGAAAAACTGTTTTTT. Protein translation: CASRNNEKLFF.